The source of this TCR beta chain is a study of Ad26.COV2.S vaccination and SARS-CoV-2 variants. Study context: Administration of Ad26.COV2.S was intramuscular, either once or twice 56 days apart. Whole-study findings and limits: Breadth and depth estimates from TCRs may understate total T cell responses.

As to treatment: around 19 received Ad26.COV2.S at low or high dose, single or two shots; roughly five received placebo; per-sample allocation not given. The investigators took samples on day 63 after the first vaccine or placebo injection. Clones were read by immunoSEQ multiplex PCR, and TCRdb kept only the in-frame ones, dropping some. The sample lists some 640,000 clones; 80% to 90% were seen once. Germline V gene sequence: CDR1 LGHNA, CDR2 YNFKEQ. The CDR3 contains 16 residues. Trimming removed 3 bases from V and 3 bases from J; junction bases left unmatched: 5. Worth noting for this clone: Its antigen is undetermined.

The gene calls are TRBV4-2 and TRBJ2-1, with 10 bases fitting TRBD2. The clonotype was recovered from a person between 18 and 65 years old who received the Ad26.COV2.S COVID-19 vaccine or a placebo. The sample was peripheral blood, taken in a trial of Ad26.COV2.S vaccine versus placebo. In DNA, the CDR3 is TGTGCCAGCAGCCACTCCGGGACTAGCGTCTACAATGAGCAGTTCTTC. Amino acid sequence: CASSHSGTSVYNEQFF.